This T cell receptor (beta chain) was identified during a study of shared clonotypes between healthy human individuals. Naive CD8 cells comprised CD45RO-negative, CCR7-positively selected cells, excluding terminally differentiated effector memory CD45RA+ cells. The authors split each subset's genomic DNA evenly across several immunoSEQ plates. Some clones are missing from TCRdb's copy, which holds only in-frame ones; the method was immunoSEQ multiplex PCR. The sample holds a few hundred thousand clones, roughly 95% seen once. Sequencing used naive CD8+ T cells sorted from blood. This receptor was taken from a woman aged 25 to 39 in good health.

The CDR3 DNA is TGTGCCAGCAGCCAGGTGGGGGACTCCTACGAGCAGTACTTC. This sequence encodes CASSQVGDSYEQYF. The chain employs TRBV11-1 and TRBJ2-7; either TRBD1 or TRBD2 may supply D (5 bases each). V dropped 5 bases and J dropped 0 bases, with 11 bases sitting between them. Germline CDR1 reads SGHAT; CDR2 reads FQDESV (reference sequence). This CDR3 is built from 14 residues.